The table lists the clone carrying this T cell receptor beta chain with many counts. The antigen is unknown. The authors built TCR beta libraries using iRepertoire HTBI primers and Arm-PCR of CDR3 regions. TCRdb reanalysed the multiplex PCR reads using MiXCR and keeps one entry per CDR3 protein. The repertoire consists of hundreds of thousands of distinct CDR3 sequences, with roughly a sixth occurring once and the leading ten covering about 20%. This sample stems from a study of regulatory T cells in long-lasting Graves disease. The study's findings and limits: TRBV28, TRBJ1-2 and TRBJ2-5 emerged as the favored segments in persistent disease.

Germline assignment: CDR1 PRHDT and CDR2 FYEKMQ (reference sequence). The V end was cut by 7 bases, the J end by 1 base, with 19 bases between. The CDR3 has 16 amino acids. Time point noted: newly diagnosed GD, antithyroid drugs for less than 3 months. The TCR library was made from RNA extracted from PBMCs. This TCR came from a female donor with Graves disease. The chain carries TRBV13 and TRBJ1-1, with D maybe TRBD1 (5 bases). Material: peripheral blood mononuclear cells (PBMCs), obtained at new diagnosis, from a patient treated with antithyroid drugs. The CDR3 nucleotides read TGTGCCAGCATCGATACCGCCGGGGGTCAGAACACTGAAGCTTTCTTT. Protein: CASIDTAGGQNTEAFF. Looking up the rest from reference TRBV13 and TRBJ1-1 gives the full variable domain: AAGVIQSPRHLIKEKRETATLKCYPIPRHDTVYWYQQGPGQDPQFLISFYEKMQSDKGSIPDRFSAQQFSDYHSELNMSSLELGDSALYFCASIDTAGGQNTEAFFGQGTRLTVV.